This T cell receptor (beta chain) was recovered during a study of cytomegalovirus exposure and HLA in healthy donors. Study context: Inside one of the first data releases sat around 86 million unique TCRs taken from HLA-typed donors.

Turning to this clone: What it recognizes is unknown.

V lost 4 bases, J lost 4 bases, and 9 bases lay in between. This CDR3 spans 13 amino acids. CDR1 is SGDLS, CDR2 YYNGEE, per germline. Study results and limitations: It was reported that TCR beta sequences correctly inferred the HLA-A and HLA-B alleles for most subjects. There were some public TCRs occurring in many donors, but most TCR sequences were rare. Most of the CMV-associated TCR beta chains (in a later analysis) appeared to be HLA-restricted.

The PCR was carried out with 60 Vbeta primers and 13 Jbeta primers. Profiled with immunoSEQ multiplex PCR; TCRdb holds only in-frame clones, not every one. The sample includes about 190,000 clones, approximately 81% of them seen just once. The V call is TRBV9, the J call TRBJ1-3; D unclear. The receptor was isolated from a woman between 18 and 29 years old in good health and CMV-seropositive. The sequenced sample consisted of PBMCs. CDR3 residues: CASSTQQGNTIYF. CDR3 nucleotide sequence: TGTGCCAGCAGCACCCAACAGGGAAACACCATATATTTT.